This T cell receptor beta chain was captured in a study of a mutant IDH1 vaccine in newly diagnosed glioma. Overall study: It was at week 35 that visit V12 occurred, and at week 47 that visit V13 did.

Study results and limitations: In about 93% of patients, immune responses induced by the vaccine occurred. Pseudoprogression appears to have had no connection to changes in top peripheral T cell clonotypes.

Notes on this clone: Its antigen is unknown.

Trimming removed 3 bases from V and 9 bases from J, with 21 bases in between. The CDR3 runs 17 residues. CDR1 is MGHRA, CDR2 YSYEKL, per germline. Data came from immunoSEQ multiplex PCR; TCRdb stores just in-frame clones and leaves some out. The data hold 33,000 or so clones, with around 77% observed a single time. Time point meaning: week 35, safety follow-up. Each dose delivered 300 ug of mutant IDH1 20-mer peptide subcutaneously with imiquimod. In weeks 1, 3, 5, 7, 11, 15, 19 and 23, patients were vaccinated. The chain recombines TRBV4-1 with TRBJ1-6; D perhaps matches TRBD1 (5 bases). The sequences come from PBMCs, collected from a glioma patient whose treatment included an IDH1 peptide vaccine. This receptor was obtained from a woman younger than 45 with glioma. Some clones in this sample may be carry-over from other donors' samples. The CDR3 DNA reads TGCGCCAGCAGCCATGGGGCCGCTTATACCCTGAGTTCACCCCTCCACTTT. Translation: CASSHGAAYTLSSPLHF.